These T cell receptor beta chains were read from a single sample in a study of cytomegalovirus exposure and HLA in healthy donors. Some clones are missing from TCRdb's copy, which holds only in-frame ones; the method was immunoSEQ multiplex PCR. The sample consists of 300,000 or so clones, around 90% of them appearing once. Material: PBMCs. The receptor source for this set is a man younger than 40 in good health and CMV-seronegative. Each CDR3 is given with its conserved first and last residue. A D gene is named only where the DNA matches it firmly. Not every row has a clone size; where given, it reads once, few, many or a size class.

>TRBJ2-7|TRBV5-1|-|12|-
TGCGCCAGCAGCCGGGGAGAAAGCGGGCAGTACTTC
CASSRGESGQYF
>TRBJ2-5|TRBV7-8|TRBD1|14|-
TGTGCCAGCAGCTCGGACAGGGCAGAGGAGACCCAGTACTTC
CASSSDRAEETQYF
>TRBJ1-6|TRBV5-1|-|15|-
TGCGCCAGCAGCAAGGACACCGGGTCGAATTCACCCCTCCACTTT
CASSKDTGSNSPLHF
>TRBJ2-1|TRBV2|TRBD2|14|-
TGTGCCAGCCGAGCGGGGGGCCATTACAATGAGCAGTTCTTC
CASRAGGHYNEQFF
>TRBJ1-6|TRBV7-9|-|15|once
TGTGCCAGCAGCCCAGCCGGGATAGATAATTCACCCCTCCACTTT
CASSPAGIDNSPLHF
>TRBJ2-1|TRBV7-9|-|13|-
TGTGCCAGCGGGGCTATCGGCTACAATGAGCAGTTCTTC
CASGAIGYNEQFF
>TRBJ2-7|TRBV4-2|-|14|-
TGTGCCAGCAGCCAAGATGACAGGAGCTACGAGCAGTACTTC
CASSQDDRSYEQYF
>TRBJ2-7|TRBV5-6|-|12|-
TGTGCCAGCAGCTCATTGACTCGTGTGGAGTACTTC
CASSSLTRVEYF
>TRBJ1-5|TRBV10-3|-|14|-
TGTGCCATCAGTGAGTTGACGGGAAATCAGCCCCAGCATTTT
CAISELTGNQPQHF
>TRBJ2-5|TRBV7-9|-|15|-
TGTGCCAGCAGCTCTCTCGCTCCGGAGGGGGAGACCCAGTACTTC
CASSSLAPEGETQYF
>TRBJ1-2|TRBV7-2|TRBD1|14|-
TGTGCCAGCAGCTTAGGGGACAGGGGGTATGGCTACACCTTC
CASSLGDRGYGYTF
>TRBJ2-7|TRBV6-5|TRBD1|13|-
TGTGCCAGCAGCCAGGGACAGTCCTACGAGCAGTACTTC
CASSQGQSYEQYF
>TRBJ2-1|TRBV11-2|TRBD2|16|-
TGTGCCAGCAGCGCCCGGGGGGTAGCGGGGAGTAATGAGCAGTTCTTC
CASSARGVAGSNEQFF
>TRBJ1-4|TRBV27|TRBD1|14|-
TGTGCCAGCAGACTCACAGGGGGCGGTGAAAAACTGTTTTTT
CASRLTGGGEKLFF
>TRBJ2-3|TRBV18|-|15|-
TGTGCCAGCTCACCAGAGCCAGGGCGCACAGATACGCAGTATTTT
CASSPEPGRTDTQYF
>TRBJ2-6|TRBV4-1|-|13|-
TGCGCCAGCAGCCGGGAGGGGGCCAACGTCCTGACTTTC
CASSREGANVLTF
>TRBJ1-3|TRBV5-4|-|14|-
TGTGCCAGCAGCTTGGCCGGGGCTGGAAACACCATATATTTT
CASSLAGAGNTIYF
>TRBJ1-5|TRBV27|-|14|once
TGTGCCAGCAGGGACTTTAATAGCAATCAGCCCCAGCATTTT
CASRDFNSNQPQHF
>TRBJ1-3|TRBV10-3|-|14|-
TGTGCCATCAGTGAGTCGTCCCTTATAAACACCATATATTTT
CAISESSLINTIYF
>TRBJ2-1|TRBV5-1|TRBD1|16|-
TGCGCCAGCAGCTTGGTCTCCGGACAGGGGGCTTTTGAGCAGTTCTTC
CASSLVSGQGAFEQFF
>TRBJ2-1|TRBV4-3|TRBD1|17|-
TGCGCCAGCAGCCAATATCCCCTCGGGGACAGGGCGAATGAGCAGTTCTTC
CASSQYPLGDRANEQFF
>TRBJ1-4|TRBV7-9|-|15|-
TGTGCCAGCAGCCTTCTGGACACGGGCACGGGGGGACTGTTTTTT
CASSLLDTGTGGLFF
>TRBJ1-1|TRBV6-6|TRBD1|14|-
TGTGCCAGCACCAAGGACAGGGGAATGGGTGAAGCTTTCTTT
CASTKDRGMGEAFF
>TRBJ2-4|TRBV19|TRBD1|17|-
TGTGCCAGTAGTATAGGAGGAGGGACAGGGGAGTCGAACATTCAGTACTTC
CASSIGGGTGESNIQYF
>TRBJ2-5|TRBV2|TRBD1|15|-
TGTGCCAGCATTTCTAGGACAGGGGGTAAAGAGACCCAGTACTTC
CASISRTGGKETQYF
>TRBJ2-1|TRBV25-1|TRBD1|14|-
TGTGCCAGCAGCCGACAGGGTGTCTACAATGAGCAGTTCTTC
CASSRQGVYNEQFF
>TRBJ2-2|TRBV7-8|TRBD2|16|-
TGTGCCAGCAGCCGCGGCGGGGGTGGGAACACCGGGGAGCTGTTTTTT
CASSRGGGGNTGELFF
>TRBJ2-7|TRBV5-6|TRBD2|16|-
TGTGCCAGCAGCTCCCCGGGACTAGCGGTTCGCGACGAGCAGTACTTC
CASSSPGLAVRDEQYF
>TRBJ2-3|TRBV6-5|-|15|-
TGTGCCAGCAGTCCTCTCGAGCTCCGCACAGATACGCAGTATTTT
CASSPLELRTDTQYF
>TRBJ1-2|TRBV9|TRBD1|13|-
TGTGCCAGCAGAGGGGACAGCAACTATGGCTACACCTTC
CASRGDSNYGYTF
>TRBJ1-1|TRBV7-8|TRBD1|15|-
TGTGCCAGCAGGGCAGGGGGCTGGGATGGCACTGAAGCTTTCTTT
CASRAGGWDGTEAFF
>TRBJ2-2|TRBV7-9|TRBD2|15|-
TGTGCCAGCAGCTCTAGCGGGGGAGGAAACGGGGAGCTGTTTTTT
CASSSSGGGNGELFF
>TRBJ1-6|TRBV7-9|-|13|once
TGTGCCAGCAGCTTACTGTTTAATTCACCCCTCCACTTT
CASSLLFNSPLHF
>TRBJ1-1|TRBV6-6|-|13|-
TGTGCCAGCACCTCGGGGGGCAACACTGAAGCTTTCTTT
CASTSGGNTEAFF
>TRBJ2-7|TRBV5-1|TRBD2|15|-
TGCGCCAGCAGCTTGGCCGCGGGGGAAGCCTACGAGCAGTACTTC
CASSLAAGEAYEQYF